This T cell receptor beta chain was identified during a study of monozygotic twins with inflammatory bowel disease (dated 2019 in TCRdb). The study in broad terms: The full study comprised around 28 monozygotic twin pairs: nine German pairs (four IBD-concordant, five IBD-discordant) and 19 IBD-discordant Danish pairs. Each individual had, on average, about 151 000 unique TCRalpha sequences and 181 000 unique TCRbeta sequences available for analysis. Within discordant pairs, disease-associated traits were sought mainly by comparing IBD patients with their genetically identical healthy co-twins.

General study outcomes and caveats: Repertoire similarity did not differ between concordant and discordant twins, possibly due to limited statistical power. Background noise and inter-individual variability may have been introduced into the repertoires by the differing immunosuppressive treatments among patients. IBD patients shared fewer clonotypes with other individuals than healthy twins did, most markedly in patients showing signs of disease activity. Distinction between different T cell subtypes could not be achieved in the analysis. The results gave no support for a single strong signal or clonotype linked to IBD. A decrease in TCRbeta repertoire diversity, as measured by inverse Simpson index, was observed in IBD patients compared with their healthy co-twins.

The library was prepared using 5' RACE. Each TCR library was prepared from about 3.5 ug of total RNA. For each sample, cDNA synthesis was carried out in eight separate reactions using SMARTScribe reverse transcriptase. Unique molecular identifiers containing a 6-nucleotide sample barcode were introduced through template switching during cDNA synthesis. Two nested PCRs of roughly 16 and 10 cycles amplified the TCRalpha and TCRbeta cDNA, and bead purification followed each PCR. Before amplification, the cDNA was treated with uracil DNA-glycosylase and purified using the QIAquick PCR purification kit. The second PCR added Illumina TruSeq-compatible adapters along with sample-specific barcodes. Library quality and concentration were checked on TapeStation and Qubit, and libraries were pooled at about 4.9 ng each. Sequencing of the pooled libraries was done on an Illumina HiSeq2500 single-index Rapid Run using custom sequencing primers and 2 x 100 bp reads. Concerning the study's data processing: MiGEC version 1.2.6 was used for UMI-based consensus assembly to correct PCR and sequencing errors. MiXCR version 2.1.1 was used for V(D)J alignment, clonotype assembly and CDR3 extraction. Normalisation of gene usage, clonotype sharing and MAIT/NKT TCR abundance was achieved by analysing the top 1000, 10 000 and 20 000 clonotypes per sample. Diversity was computed as the inverse Simpson index with the vegan R package after downsampling to 27 000 UMIs. Statistical testing used paired Mann-Whitney U tests on the discordant twin pairs and applied Benjamini-Hochberg correction for multiple testing. Following TCRdb reprocessing, every CDR3 protein sequence forms one entry, and DNA is not provided. These V and J calls are TCRdb output, not the study's own analysis. This sample's table contains fewer than 550,000 distinct CDR3 sequences. The ten largest clonotypes hold about 2.6% of the sample.

To note about this clonotype: No antigen is known for it.

CDR1 and CDR2 are drawn from the germline V gene (reference sequence): SGHKS, YYEKEE. Including the terminal cysteine and phenylalanine, the CDR3 comprises 14 residues. No DNA sequence was recorded. An approximately 2.5 ml peripheral blood sample was drawn into PAXgene tubes per donor and stored at -80°C. Total RNA was isolated from whole blood with the PAXgene blood miRNA kit on an automated QIAcube, without T cell sorting. Peripheral blood from monozygotic twin pairs concordant or discordant for inflammatory bowel disease was subjected to deep TCRalpha and TCRbeta repertoire profiling with unique molecular barcoding. For every twin pair, smoking habits were documented, and each individual was categorised as a current, former or never smoker.

The sequenced material came from blood. The TCR comes from a human donor with ulcerative colitis or Crohn's disease, or a healthy co-twin of an affected twin (not recorded which). The chain joins TRBV5-5 to TRBJ2-7; TCRdb outputs TRBD2, but without DNA this stays unchecked. The CDR3 loop reads CASLRLAGSGEQYF. Reference TRBV5-5 and TRBJ2-7 proteins supply the regions before and after the CDR3; the full variable domain is: DAGVTQSPTHLIKTRGQQVTLRCSPISGHKSVSWYQQVLGQGPQFIFQYYEKEERGRGNFPDRFSARQFPNYSSELNVNALLLGDSALYLCASLRLAGSGEQYFGPGTRLTVT.